Listed here are 32 T cell receptor beta chains from one sample, sequenced in a study of blood T cell repertoires in COVID-19. TCRdb's copy holds only in-frame clones and misses some; the assay was immunoSEQ multiplex PCR. The repertoire holds some 270,000 clones, with around 92% as singletons. The sample comprised PBMCs or T cells enriched from blood (not recorded which). These receptors all stem from a woman between 55 and 75 years old who had recovered from COVID-19.

The J gene is TRBJ1-4, the V gene TRBV4-1, with TRBD1 matching 8 bases. The CDR3 contains 14 residues. Germline V lookup: CDR1 MGHRA, CDR2 YSYEKL. Unmatched junction bases numbered 6, after V lost 7 bases and J lost 5 bases. CDR3 residues: CASTGRTGNEKLFF. DNA of the CDR3: TGCGCCAGCACTGGGCGGACAGGGAATGAAAAACTGTTTTTT.

The chain uses TRBV5-4 and TRBJ1-3, with TRBD1 as a possible D gene (5 bases). V was clipped by 4 bases and J by 2 bases, with 13 bases between them. The CDR3 extends over 15 amino acids. Germline V gene sequence: CDR1 SGHNT, CDR2 YYREEE (reference sequence). The CDR3 coding sequence is TGTGCCAGCAGCCCAGGGACTGACCCTGGAAACACCATATATTTT. Encoded protein: CASSPGTDPGNTIYF.

This chain connects TRBV10-3 to TRBJ1-4; 7 bases fit TRBD1. The V gene's germline CDR1 is ENHRY and CDR2 SYGVKD. The CDR3 has 13 amino acids. V gave up 5 bases and J gave up 7 bases; unmatched junction bases: 4. The CDR3: CAISTGEGEKLFF. The DNA for the CDR3 is TGTGCCATCAGTACAGGGGAAGGTGAAAAACTGTTTTTT.

Note on this clone: This specimen includes other DNA sequences encoding the same CDR3. The chain joins TRBV5-1 to TRBJ1-6; TRBD1 might be the D (6 bases). Per the germline V gene, CDR1 is SGHRS and CDR2 is YFSETQ. Trimming shortened V by 0 bases and J by 7 bases, and 11 bases separated the two germline ends. CDR3 length equals 15 residues. The DNA of the CDR3 is TGCGCCAGCAGCTTGGCCGGTCAGGGGAATTCACCCCTCCACTTT. This gives the protein CASSLAGQGNSPLHF.

The V call is TRBV12-3 or TRBV12-4, the J call TRBJ1-5; D is unclear. V lost 2 bases to trimming and J lost 4 bases, with 6 bases between them. This CDR3 region has 13 residues. The CDR3 spells CASSLTENQPQHF. CDR3 nucleotides: TGTGCCAGCAGTTTAACAGAGAATCAGCCCCAGCATTTT.

V usage is TRBV5-1 and J usage is TRBJ2-1; D unresolved. CDR1 and CDR2 (germline): SGHRS, YFSETQ. This CDR3 spans 15 amino acids. V lost 4 bases and J 0 bases, leaving 11 bases between the germline ends. The CDR3 nucleotides read TGCGCCAGCAGCATGGATCTAGGCTCCTACAATGAGCAGTTCTTC. It codes for CASSMDLGSYNEQFF.

V and J are TRBV21-1 and TRBJ1-1; the table's D gene call, TRBD1, was not cross checked with the DNA. TRBV21-1 is flagged as a pseudogene. The CDR3 is made up of 14 amino acids. The CDR3 DNA sequence: TGTGCCAGCAGCAACGGGACATCTAACACTGAAGCTTTCTTT. Its protein is CASSNGTSNTEAFF.

V usage is TRBV10-1 and J usage is TRBJ1-5, with 12 positions matching TRBD1. The CDR3 spans 15 residues. CDR1 is WNHNN and CDR2 is SYGVQD in the germline V gene (reference sequence). Trimming at V came to 7 bases and at J to 7 bases, leaving 8 bases not matched to a gene. The CDR3 region has the DNA TGCGCCAGCAACCCGGGACAGGGGGCGGCACAGCCCCAGCATTTT. Encoded protein: CASNPGQGAAQPQHF.

The V call is TRBV7-3, the J call TRBJ2-1, with 7 nucleotides matching TRBD1. Germline V gives CDR1 SGHTA, CDR2 FQGTGA. This CDR3 is 15 amino acids long. V lost 11 bases and J lost 2; bases outside the gene matches: 12. The CDR3 sequence: CAFSRGRVPYNEQFF. CDR3 sequence (DNA): TGTGCCTTTTCAAGGGGGCGGGTCCCCTACAATGAGCAGTTCTTC.

This clone was found a few times. This sequence joins TRBV2 and TRBJ1-2, with D possibly being TRBD1 (6 bases). V was pared by 7 bases and J by 0 bases, with 12 bases between. Germline assignment: CDR1 SNHLY and CDR2 FYNNEI. The CDR3 totals 14 residues. The CDR3 loop is CASIGGIANYGYTF. In nucleotides, the CDR3 is TGTGCCAGCATTGGGGGCATAGCTAACTATGGCTACACCTTC.

The chain links TRBV6-5 to TRBJ2-5, with D tentatively TRBD1 (6 bases). CDR1 and CDR2 (germline): MNHEY, SVGAGI. V gave up 9 bases and J gave up 5 bases, with 10 bases separating them. CDR3 length: 11 residues. CDR3 loop: CASDRTETQYF. The CDR3 DNA sequence: TGTGCCAGTGACAGGACGGAGACCCAGTACTTC.

The chain recombines TRBV27 with TRBJ2-2; D is possibly TRBD2 (7 bases). Between the trimmed V and J ends, which lost 3 bases and 8 bases, there was a span of 13 bases. The CDR3 totals 14 residues. Germline values: CDR1 MNHEY, CDR2 SMNVEV (reference sequence). The CDR3 DNA sequence: TGTGCCAGCAGTTTGAACGGGGGGCTAGGGGAGCTGTTTTTT. Its protein product is CASSLNGGLGELFF.

This chain links TRBV5-1 with TRBJ1-4; weak D call: TRBD1 (5 bases). V was trimmed by 4 bases and J by 7 bases, leaving 14 bases between them. The V gene's germline CDR1 is SGHRS and CDR2 YFSETQ. This CDR3 comprises 14 residues. The CDR3: CASSHDSLGEKLFF. CDR3 DNA: TGCGCCAGCAGCCATGACAGTCTTGGTGAAAAACTGTTTTTT.

The chain couples TRBV6-5 to TRBJ2-1; TRBD2 aligns across 8 bases. The J segment lost 4 bases and the V segment lost 6 bases, leaving 8 bases of the junction unmatched. Germline CDR1 reads MNHEY; CDR2 reads SVGAGI. This CDR3 contains 15 residues. CDR3 bases: TGTGCCAGCAGGGGAGGACTAGCATCTTACAATGAGCAGTTCTTC. It is translated as CASRGGLASYNEQFF.

The rearrangement joins TRBV10-3 to TRBJ2-3, with 7 positions matching TRBD1. CDR3 length equals 14 residues. Losses at the gene ends were 11 bases for V and 0 bases for J; bases not matched to a gene: 8. Germline loops: CDR1 ENHRY, CDR2 SYGVKD. CDR3 region: CAATDRVSTDTQYF. Here the CDR3 DNA reads TGTGCCGCAACCGACAGGGTTAGCACAGATACGCAGTATTTT.

The CDR3 region is CASSKTSGGVAYEQYF. As DNA, the CDR3 is TGTGCCAGCAGTAAGACTAGCGGGGGGGTCGCCTACGAGCAGTACTTC. The genes are TRBV27 and TRBJ2-7; 14 nucleotides line up with TRBD2. The CDR3 sequence is 16 residues long. The J segment lost 2 bases and the V segment lost 5 bases, leaving 5 bases of the junction unmatched. Germline CDR1 MNHEY, CDR2 SMNVEV (reference sequence).

The chain recombines TRBV5-1 with TRBJ2-2; unclear D gene. Looked up from germline, CDR1 is SGHRS and CDR2 is YFSETQ. The CDR3 consists of 15 residues. Trimming took off 0 bases at V and 3 bases at J, with 9 bases between the two ends. The CDR3 coding sequence is TGCGCCAGCAGCTTGGAGGTGGGCTACACCGGGGAGCTGTTTTTT. Translating gives CASSLEVGYTGELFF. The entire variable domain, with the rest obtained from reference TRBV5-1 and TRBJ2-2, is as follows: KAGVTQTPRYLIKTRGQQVTLSCSPISGHRSVSWYQQTPGQGLQFLFEYFSETQRNKGNFPGRFSGRQFSNSRSEMNVSTLELGDSALYLCASSLEVGYTGELFFGEGSRLTVL.

In its sample, this clone was seen a few times. This chain connects TRBV28 to TRBJ2-2, with 7 bases matching TRBD2. Germline V CDR1 and CDR2: MDHEN, SYDVKM. After removal of 8 bases from V and 4 bases from J, the junction contained 10 bases not matched to a gene. This CDR3 contains 15 residues. The CDR3 bases are TGTGCCAGCGCCGGGGGGTCTGTGGGCACCGGGGAGCTGTTTTTT. Translating it yields CASAGGSVGTGELFF.

The chain couples TRBV7-2 to TRBJ1-5, with 7 bases aligning to TRBD1. Trimming cost V 3 bases and J 5 bases; bases outside gene matches: 4. The CDR3 sequence is 14 residues long. In germline, CDR1 is SGHTA, CDR2 FQGNSA. CDR3: CASSFSTGDQPQHF. CDR3 DNA sequence: TGTGCCAGCAGCTTTTCCACAGGGGATCAGCCCCAGCATTTT.

The gene calls are TRBV19 and TRBJ1-5, with TRBD1 as a possible D gene (5 bases). Germline V lookup: CDR1 LNHDA, CDR2 SQIVND (reference sequence). CDR3 size: 15 residues. V was pared by 7 bases and J by 6 bases, with 19 bases between. DNA for the CDR3: TGTGCCAGTACTGATGGACCCCAGGGCAGTCAGCCCCAGCATTTT. This encodes CASTDGPQGSQPQHF.

The rearrangement links TRBV7-3 to TRBJ2-2; TRBD1 matches at 8 bases. This CDR3 is 17 amino acids long. With V trimmed by 0 bases and J by 5 bases, 8 bases remained unmatched. From germline, CDR1 is SGHTA and CDR2 FQGTGA. Here the CDR3 DNA reads TGTGCCAGCAGCTTAACGTCTCAGGGGGCTTTTACCGGGGAGCTGTTTTTT. This codes for CASSLTSQGAFTGELFF.

This chain joins TRBV6-6 and TRBJ2-7; TRBD1 is a possible D gene (6 bases). Per the germline V gene, CDR1 is MNHNY and CDR2 is SVGAGI (reference sequence). V lost 7 bases, J lost 3 bases, and 13 bases lay in between. This CDR3 has 13 amino acids. The CDR3 nucleotides read TGTGCCAGCACTTTGGACAGTTACTACGAGCAGTACTTC. It encodes CASTLDSYYEQYF.

Here the CDR3 reads CASSIRRGVKETQYF. The CDR3 DNA sequence: TGTGCCAGCAGCATACGCCGGGGGGTGAAAGAGACCCAGTACTTC. The chain links TRBV7-9 to TRBJ2-5; 7 bases align to TRBD2. The CDR3 contains 15 residues. V was clipped by 5 bases and J by 3 bases; unmatched bases: 9. Germline V CDR1 and CDR2: SEHNR, FQNEAQ (reference sequence).

V and J are TRBV9 and TRBJ2-7; TRBD1 matches at 7 bases. The germline V gene has CDR1 SGDLS and CDR2 YYNGEE. V shed 0 bases, J shed 5 bases, and the junction held 8 bases outside the gene matches. This CDR3 has 15 residues. The CDR3 nucleotides read TGTGCCAGCAGCGTAGGGCCGACAGGGAAACACGAGCAGTACTTC. It specifies CASSVGPTGKHEQYF.

The V gene is TRBV5-1, the J gene TRBJ1-2; 11 nucleotides line up with TRBD1. Germline CDR1 is SGHRS and CDR2 is YFSETQ. The CDR3 length is 17 residues. J was trimmed by 6 bases and V by 0 bases; bases with no gene match: 10. This CDR3 reads CASSLGTGGVRYHGYTF. The CDR3 DNA follows: TGCGCCAGCAGCTTGGGGACAGGGGGCGTGAGGTACCATGGCTACACCTTC.

The chain joins TRBV5-1 to TRBJ1-1; TRBD1 is a possible D gene (6 bases). Trimming took off 0 bases at V and 2 bases at J, with 8 bases between the two ends. CDR3 size: 14 residues. Germline V gene data show CDR1 as SGHRS and CDR2 as YFSETQ. The CDR3 coding sequence is TGCGCCAGCAGCTTGGACAGGGTAAACACTGAAGCTTTCTTT. The encoded protein is CASSLDRVNTEAFF.

The chain is built from TRBV3-1 (or the pseudogene TRBV3-2) and TRBJ1-5; D perhaps matches TRBD1 (5 bases). The V end lost 4 bases, the J end lost 2 bases, and 12 bases lay between the germline ends. The V gene's germline CDR1 is LGHDT and CDR2 YNNKEL (reference sequence). The CDR3 extends over 15 amino acids. In nucleotides, the CDR3 is TGTGCCAGCAGCCTCGCGGGGGGTGGCAATCAGCCCCAGCATTTT. Its translation is CASSLAGGGNQPQHF.

This clone occurred once. The chain joins TRBV6-5 to TRBJ1-6; 8 bases line up with TRBD1. The CDR3 extends over 14 amino acids. Trimming took 6 bases from V and 10 from J; bases not matched to a gene: 8. Germline V gene lookup returns CDR1 MNHEY and CDR2 SVGAGI. This CDR3 reads CASSPTGASSPLHF. CDR3 nucleotides: TGTGCCAGCAGCCCGACAGGGGCGTCATCACCCCTCCACTTT.

This chain links TRBV15 with TRBJ2-5; D perhaps matches TRBD1 (5 bases). The CDR3 loop spans 13 amino acids. The germline V gene has CDR1 LNHNV and CDR2 YYDKDF (reference sequence). The ends were cut back, 2 bases at V and 9 bases at J, with 13 bases in the middle. Written as DNA, the CDR3 is TGTGCCACCAGCAGACTCCAACCAGGGTCCCAGTACTTC. Its translation: CATSRLQPGSQYF.

V and J are TRBV24-1 and TRBJ2-3; 7 bases are shared with TRBD1. V trimming: 3 bases; J trimming: 7 bases; junction bases outside the gene matches: 12. The CDR3 contains 16 residues. Germline loops: CDR1 KGHDR, CDR2 SFDVKD. The CDR3 DNA follows: TGTGCCACCAGTGATCGACAGGGCTTCAGTTTAAATACGCAGTATTTT. It codes for CATSDRQGFSLNTQYF.

This clone came up a few times. This chain joins TRBV7-2 and TRBJ2-2; TRBD2 might be the D (6 bases). This CDR3 region has 15 residues. Germline-derived CDR1 and CDR2 are SGHTA and FQGNSA. V was shortened by 3 bases and J by 4 bases, with 12 bases between the two germline ends. The CDR3 DNA is TGTGCCAGCAGCTTTGCGGGACCCCGCACCGGGGAGCTGTTTTTT. Encoded protein: CASSFAGPRTGELFF.

This chain joins TRBV10-3 and TRBJ2-1; 11 bases are a match to TRBD2. CDR1 and CDR2 (germline): ENHRY, SYGVKD. The CDR3 loop spans 14 amino acids. Trimming at V came to 6 bases and at J to 5 bases, leaving 3 bases not matched to a gene. The DNA for the CDR3 is TGTGCCATCAGAGGACTAGCGGGCAACAATGAGCAGTTCTTC. It yields the protein CAIRGLAGNNEQFF.